The 8 T cell receptor beta chains given below trace back to one sample, sequenced in a study of blood T cell repertoires in COVID-19. Profiling relied on immunoSEQ multiplex PCR, and the TCRdb table lists in-frame clones only, not all of them. The sample has 70,000 or so clones, roughly three quarters seen once. Sequences were obtained from peripheral blood. These receptors all come from a human donor in a cohort sampled during active COVID-19.

As DNA, the CDR3 is TGTGCCAGCAGCTTGGGAGGAGGACCCACAGATACGCAGTATTTT. Translated, it gives CASSLGGGPTDTQYF. The chain employs TRBV5-6 and TRBJ2-3; D possibly corresponds to TRBD2 (5 bases). V was shortened by 0 bases and J by 2 bases, with 10 bases between the two germline ends. The CDR3 spans 15 residues. The germline CDR1 and CDR2 sequences are SGHDT and YYEEEE.

The rearrangement uses TRBV19 and TRBJ2-1, with 7 bases aligning to TRBD1. Germline CDR1 is LNHDA and CDR2 is SQIVND (reference sequence). The CDR3 totals 13 residues. The ends lost 8 bases at V and 2 bases at J; junction bases unmatched: 3. CDR3 in amino acids: CASSGTAYNEQFF. In DNA, the CDR3 is TGTGCCAGTTCCGGGACAGCCTACAATGAGCAGTTCTTC.

The J gene is TRBJ1-1, the V gene TRBV19, with a weak D call TRBD1 (6 bases). The CDR3 contains 14 residues. Trimming pared 3 bases from V and 6 bases from J, leaving 14 bases between. CDR1 and CDR2 from the germline V gene are LNHDA and SQIVND (reference sequence). The CDR3 here is CASSIPEAGAEAFF. Here the CDR3 DNA reads TGTGCCAGTAGTATCCCGGAGGCAGGGGCTGAAGCTTTCTTT.

V usage is TRBV9 and J usage is TRBJ1-3; D not certain. Germline CDR1 is SGDLS and CDR2 is YYNGEE. This CDR3 contains 13 residues. Trimming shortened V by 2 bases and J by 0 bases, and 3 bases separated the two germline ends. CDR3 DNA: TGTGCCAGCAGCGTTATCTCTGGAAACACCATATATTTT. Its protein product is CASSVISGNTIYF.

The CDR3 sequence is CASSINTGASYTGELFF. The CDR3 DNA reads as TGTGCCAGTAGTATAAATACAGGCGCTTCCTACACCGGGGAGCTGTTTTTT. The chain links TRBV19 to TRBJ2-2; D is possibly TRBD1 (5 bases). Trimming pared 2 bases from V and 3 bases from J, leaving 16 bases between. In germline, CDR1 is LNHDA, CDR2 SQIVND (reference sequence). This CDR3 comprises 17 residues.

The chain uses TRBV5-4 and TRBJ2-2; 8 positions match TRBD2. The CDR3 has 16 residues. Per the germline V gene, CDR1 is SGHNT and CDR2 is YYREEE (reference sequence). J gave up 6 bases and V 0 bases, and 7 bases lay outside the gene matches. CDR3 amino acids: CASSLARGGASGELFF. The CDR3 coding sequence is TGTGCCAGCAGCTTGGCCCGGGGGGGGGCCTCCGGGGAGCTGTTTTTT.

The J gene is TRBJ2-7, the V gene TRBV28; D might be TRBD2 (5 bases). The CDR3 runs 16 residues. Trimming shortened V by 6 bases and J by 1 base, and 19 bases separated the two germline ends. CDR1 MDHEN and CDR2 SYDVKM come from the germline V gene. The CDR3 sequence: CASRPTRTDHSYEQYF. The CDR3, as DNA: TGTGCCAGCAGACCAACCCGGACTGACCATTCCTACGAGCAGTACTTC.

The rearrangement links TRBV10-1 to TRBJ2-4; D is perhaps TRBD2 (7 bases). Germline V lookup: CDR1 WNHNN, CDR2 SYGVQD (reference sequence). The CDR3 is made up of 13 amino acids. The CDR3 region is CDRGGVAKNIQYF. CDR3 nucleotide sequence: TGCGACCGAGGGGGGGTAGCCAAAAACATTCAGTACTTC.